This entry lists 25 T cell receptor beta chains sequenced from one sample in a study of Ad26.COV2.S vaccination and SARS-CoV-2 variants. Profiling relied on immunoSEQ multiplex PCR, and the TCRdb table lists in-frame clones only, not all of them. The repertoire has some 370,000 clones, roughly 80% of them found once; the top ten carry around 7.3%. This sample's treatment: over 15 received Ad26.COV2.S at low or high dose, single or two shots; roughly five received placebo; per-sample allocation not given. It was on day 63 after the first vaccine or placebo injection that samples were taken. The material was peripheral blood, obtained in a trial of Ad26.COV2.S vaccine versus placebo. All receptors derive from a person between 18 and 65 years old who received the Ad26.COV2.S COVID-19 vaccine or a placebo.

This chain connects TRBV25-1 to TRBJ2-7; possible D gene TRBD1, 6 bases. The CDR3 runs 12 residues. Germline V CDR1 and CDR2: MGHDK, SYGVNS. The V and J ends lost 8 bases and 1 base respectively, with 9 bases between them. CDR3 region: CASRDTSYEQYF. The CDR3, as DNA: TGTGCCAGCCGGGACACTTCCTACGAGCAGTACTTC.

The V and J genes are TRBV11-3 and TRBJ1-1; no clear D gene. The CDR3 runs to 14 residues. V was trimmed by 5 bases and J by 0 bases, leaving 10 bases between them. CDR1 and CDR2 (germline): SGHNT, YENEEA. CDR3 protein: CASSSQILNTEAFF. The CDR3 DNA reads TGTGCCAGCAGCAGTCAGATTTTGAACACTGAAGCTTTCTTT.

In this sample, this clone turned up once. The chain couples TRBV5-5 to TRBJ1-6; D gene unclear. Germline CDR1 reads SGHKS; CDR2 reads YYEKEE (reference sequence). The CDR3 extends over 17 amino acids. The germline V and J ends were trimmed by 4 bases and 0 bases, with 14 bases remaining between them. The CDR3, as DNA: TGTGCCAGCAGCCCTCGGGTGCCCAGCTCCTATAATTCACCCCTCCACTTT. As protein: CASSPRVPSSYNSPLHF.

The CDR3 DNA reads as TGTGCCAGCTCACCAGACAGGGGTAGCAATCAGCCCCAGCATTTT. Its protein is CASSPDRGSNQPQHF. This chain connects TRBV18 to TRBJ1-5, with 8 bases fitting TRBD1. V dropped 2 bases and J dropped 0; count of bases not matched to a gene: 0. CDR3 length: 15 amino acids. CDR1 and CDR2 from the germline V gene are KGHSH and LQKENI.

The gene calls are TRBV6-5 and TRBJ1-6; TRBD1 aligns across 8 bases. Per the germline V gene, CDR1 is MNHEY and CDR2 is SVGAGI. V lost 7 bases to trimming and J lost 13 bases; unmatched junction nucleotides: 9. CDR3 size: 13 residues. CDR3 region: CASTMTGATPLHF. The CDR3, as DNA: TGTGCCAGCACCATGACAGGGGCAACGCCCCTCCACTTT.

This clone was seen a few times. V and J are TRBV25-1 and TRBJ2-1; 10 nucleotides align to TRBD1. Germline CDR1 MGHDK, CDR2 SYGVNS. The CDR3 is 17 amino acids. J lost 5 bases, V lost 3 bases, and 10 bases had no gene match. The CDR3 sequence is CASSDLVGQGGNNEQFF. In nucleotides, the CDR3 is TGTGCCAGCAGTGATCTCGTAGGACAGGGGGGGAACAATGAGCAGTTCTTC. The full variable domain, rest sourced from reference TRBV25-1 and TRBJ2-1, is EADIYQTPRYLVIGTGKKITLECSQTMGHDKMYWYQQDPGMELHLIHYSYGVNSTEKGDLSSESTVSRIRTEHFPLTLESARPSHTSQYLCASSDLVGQGGNNEQFFGPGTRLTVL.

This chain connects TRBV9 to TRBJ2-2; 7 bases agree with TRBD2. The V gene end was trimmed by 0 bases and the J gene end by 4 bases; junction bases not matched to a gene: 6. Germline CDR1 SGDLS, CDR2 YYNGEE. The CDR3 is 16 amino acids. The CDR3 nucleotides are TGTGCCAGCAGCGTAGTGGCTAGCGGTCGCACCGGGGAGCTGTTTTTT. It yields the protein CASSVVASGRTGELFF.

Details on this clone: The same CDR3 is also encoded by other DNA sequences in this sample. V usage is TRBV19 and J usage is TRBJ1-1; D might be TRBD1 (5 bases). The CDR3 has 14 residues. Germline V gene lookup returns CDR1 LNHDA and CDR2 SQIVND (reference sequence). Trimming removed 3 bases from V and 1 base from J, with 9 bases in between. CDR3 coding DNA: TGTGCCAGTAGTATTCGGAGGGGGAACACTGAAGCTTTCTTT. It is translated as CASSIRRGNTEAFF.

The V call is TRBV7-2, the J call TRBJ2-3, with 10 bases fitting TRBD1. The CDR3 is 17 residues long. Germline values: CDR1 SGHTA, CDR2 FQGNSA. The junction had 8 bases not matched to a gene; V was cut back by 2 bases and J by 3 bases. The CDR3 region has the DNA TGTGCCAGCAGCTTAATGAGGACAGGGGGGAAAACAGATACGCAGTATTTT. It yields the protein CASSLMRTGGKTDTQYF.

V and J are TRBV1 and TRBJ2-7; TRBD1, as called in the table, went unchecked against the DNA. TRBV1 is deemed a pseudogene. This CDR3 is built from 9 residues. Here the CDR3 DNA reads TGCACCCCAGGGCACGAGCAGTACTTC. Amino acids: CTPGHEQYF.

The V and J genes are TRBV16 and TRBJ1-2; perhaps TRBD1 as D (5 bases). Germline assignment: CDR1 KGHSY and CDR2 FQNENV. The V end lost 3 bases, the J end lost 5 bases, and 13 bases lay between the germline ends. This CDR3 is built from 14 residues. CDR3 in DNA: TGTGCCAGCAGCCAGGGCGGGGCGCGTTATGGCTACACCTTC. Translation: CASSQGGARYGYTF.

The gene calls are TRBV5-8 and TRBJ1-6; possibly TRBD1 for D (5 bases). This CDR3 spans 15 amino acids. The V and J ends lost 5 bases and 4 bases respectively, with 13 bases between them. Germline CDR1 and CDR2: SGHTS and YDEGEE. CDR3 nucleotide sequence: TGTGCCAGCAGAGTGTCGGGGGGTTATAATTCACCCCTCCACTTT. The encoded protein is CASRVSGGYNSPLHF.

This clone was picked up a small number of times. This chain connects TRBV13 to TRBJ1-2; 12 bases map to TRBD1. The CDR3 has 15 residues. V was clipped by 6 bases and J by 8 bases; unmatched bases: 10. CDR1 PRHDT and CDR2 FYEKMQ come from the germline V gene (reference sequence). The CDR3: CASRVLGQGARGYTF. The CDR3 nucleotides read TGTGCCAGCAGAGTCCTGGGACAGGGGGCGCGGGGCTACACCTTC.

V is TRBV3-1 (or the pseudogene TRBV3-2) and J is TRBJ1-6; D unresolved. Germline CDR1 reads LGHDT; CDR2 reads YNNKEL (reference sequence). This CDR3 region has 16 residues. Trimming took off 3 bases at V and 7 bases at J, with 16 bases between the two ends. This CDR3 reads CASSQEPNAPNSPLHF. In DNA, the CDR3 is TGTGCCAGCAGCCAGGAGCCAAACGCCCCGAATTCACCCCTCCACTTT.

The rearrangement links TRBV4-1 to TRBJ1-2, with a possible D match to TRBD1 (6 bases). V shed 1 base and J shed 7 bases, with 19 bases lying between them. The CDR3 length is 16 residues. Germline CDR1 reads MGHRA; CDR2 reads YSYEKL. The chain's CDR3 is CASSQVGGDHAGGYTF. In DNA, the CDR3 is TGCGCCAGCAGCCAAGTAGGGGGGGACCATGCTGGTGGCTACACCTTC.

This sequence joins TRBV9 and TRBJ2-1; 12 positions match TRBD2. The V gene's germline CDR1 is SGDLS and CDR2 YYNGEE. The CDR3 is 15 amino acids. Trimming cost V 4 bases and J 8 bases; bases outside gene matches: 7. DNA for the CDR3: TGTGCCAGCAGCCCCACTAGCGGGAGGTTTTATGAGCAGTTCTTC. This codes for CASSPTSGRFYEQFF.

The chain carries TRBV14 and TRBJ2-3; D gene ambiguous. Germline values: CDR1 SGHDN, CDR2 FVKESK. Trimming shortened V by 6 bases and J by 5 bases, and 12 bases separated the two germline ends. The CDR3 runs 13 residues. CDR3 in amino acids: CASRDAGLDTQYF. In DNA, the CDR3 is TGTGCCAGCAGGGACGCCGGGCTAGATACGCAGTATTTT.

The chain combines TRBV19 with TRBJ1-2; 10 nucleotides line up with TRBD1. Germline V gene data show CDR1 as LNHDA and CDR2 as SQIVND (reference sequence). V shed 8 bases and J 4 bases; nucleotides not matched to a gene: 13. The CDR3 runs 16 residues. CDR3 in DNA: TGTGCCAGTTCCCGGGACAGGGGAATTGGGAGCTATGGCTACACCTTC. Its translation is CASSRDRGIGSYGYTF.

The V call is TRBV7-3, the J call TRBJ1-2; D gene ambiguous. The germline V and J ends were trimmed by 0 bases and 6 bases, with 8 bases remaining between them. The CDR3 is 13 amino acids. The germline V gene has CDR1 SGHTA and CDR2 FQGTGA. CDR3 in amino acids: CASSLTGGNGYTF. The CDR3 region has the DNA TGTGCCAGCAGCTTAACTGGAGGAAATGGCTACACCTTC.

The chain uses TRBV7-3 and TRBJ2-3; 7 bases map to TRBD2. Trimming at V came to 4 bases and at J to 4 bases, leaving 11 bases not matched to a gene. CDR3 length: 16 residues. Looked up from germline, CDR1 is SGHTA and CDR2 is FQGTGA. The CDR3 loop reads CASSSQPRGESDTQYF. CDR3 in DNA: TGTGCCAGCAGCTCTCAGCCCCGGGGGGAATCAGATACGCAGTATTTT.

The CDR3 sequence is CASSHQATGRSTEAFF. In DNA form, the CDR3 reads TGTGCCAGCAGCCACCAAGCGACAGGGCGCTCCACTGAAGCTTTCTTT. This chain uses TRBV3-1 (or the pseudogene TRBV3-2) with TRBJ1-1, with 7 positions matching TRBD1. The CDR3 contains 16 residues. Germline assignment: CDR1 LGHDT and CDR2 YNNKEL (reference sequence). After removal of 3 bases from V and 4 bases from J, the junction contained 11 bases not matched to a gene.

J is TRBJ2-2 and V is TRBV18, with 9 bases lining up with TRBD2. The CDR3 has 16 amino acids. V shed 2 bases, J shed 5 bases, and the junction held 6 bases outside the gene matches. CDR1 is KGHSH, CDR2 LQKENI, per germline. The CDR3 reads CASSPIAGEWTGELFF. CDR3 DNA: TGTGCCAGCTCACCAATAGCGGGAGAATGGACCGGGGAGCTGTTTTTT.

The V gene is TRBV18, the J gene TRBJ1-2; D unresolved. There are 13 residues in the CDR3. V was pared by 2 bases and J by 7 bases, with 11 bases between. CDR1 and CDR2 from the germline V gene are KGHSH and LQKENI. The CDR3: CASSPNERTGYTF. The CDR3 DNA sequence: TGTGCCAGCTCACCAAACGAGCGTACTGGCTACACCTTC.

The chain recombines TRBV7-2 with TRBJ1-2; D gene uncertain. The CDR3 is made up of 14 amino acids. The V and J ends lost 1 base and 5 bases respectively, with 11 bases between them. Looked up from germline, CDR1 is SGHTA and CDR2 is FQGNSA. CDR3 region: CASSLVSVMYGYTF. CDR3 sequence (DNA): TGTGCCAGCAGCTTAGTGTCCGTGATGTATGGCTACACCTTC.

A word on this clone: Other DNA sequences in this specimen translate into the identical CDR3. The chain recombines TRBV19 with TRBJ2-5; D might be TRBD2 (5 bases). Germline V gene data show CDR1 as LNHDA and CDR2 as SQIVND (reference sequence). The V gene lost 6 bases and the J gene lost 3 bases, with 11 bases spanning the gap. The CDR3 has 13 amino acids. As DNA, the CDR3 is TGTGCCAGTAGCCCGGACGGGGAAGAGACCCAGTACTTC. Protein: CASSPDGEETQYF.